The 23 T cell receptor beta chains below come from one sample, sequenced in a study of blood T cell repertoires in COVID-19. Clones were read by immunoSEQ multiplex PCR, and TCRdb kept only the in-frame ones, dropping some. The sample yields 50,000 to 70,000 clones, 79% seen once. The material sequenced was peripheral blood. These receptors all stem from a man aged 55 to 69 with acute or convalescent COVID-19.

In DNA, the CDR3 is TGTGCCAGCAGCACCCGGACTAGCTTCGCCACAGATACGCAGTATTTT. It specifies CASSTRTSFATDTQYF. V is TRBV5-4 and J is TRBJ2-3, with 8 bases aligning to TRBD2. This CDR3 has 16 amino acids. Germline values: CDR1 SGHNT, CDR2 YYREEE (reference sequence). Losses at the gene ends were 4 bases for V and 2 bases for J; bases not matched to a gene: 9.

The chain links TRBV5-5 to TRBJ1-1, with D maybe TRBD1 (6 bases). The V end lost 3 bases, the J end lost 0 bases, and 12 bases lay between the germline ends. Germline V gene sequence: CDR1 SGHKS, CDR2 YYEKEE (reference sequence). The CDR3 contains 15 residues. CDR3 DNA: TGTGCCAGCAGCTCAGGGGCCGCCCTGAACACTGAAGCTTTCTTT. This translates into CASSSGAALNTEAFF.

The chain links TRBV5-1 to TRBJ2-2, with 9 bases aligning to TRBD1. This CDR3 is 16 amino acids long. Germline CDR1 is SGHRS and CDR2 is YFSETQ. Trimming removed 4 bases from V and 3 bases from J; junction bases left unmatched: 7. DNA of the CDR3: TGCGCCAGCAGCGGGGCCGGGACAGGGTACACCGGGGAGCTGTTTTTT. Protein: CASSGAGTGYTGELFF.

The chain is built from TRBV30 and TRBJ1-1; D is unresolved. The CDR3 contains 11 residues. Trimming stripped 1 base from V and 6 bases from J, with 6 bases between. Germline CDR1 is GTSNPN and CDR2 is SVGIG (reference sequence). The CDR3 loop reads CAWSGSAEAFF. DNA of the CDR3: TGTGCCTGGAGTGGGAGCGCTGAAGCTTTCTTT. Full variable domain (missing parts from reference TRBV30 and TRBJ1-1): SQTIHQWPATLVQPVGSPLSLECTVEGTSNPNLYWYRQAAGRGLQLLFYSVGIGQISSEVPQNLSASRPQDRQFILSSKKLLLSDSGFYLCAWSGSAEAFFGQGTRLTVV.

For the CDR3, the DNA is TGTGCCAGCAGTCAGACCGGGTATACTGAAGCTTTCTTT. Translating gives CASSQTGYTEAFF. V and J are TRBV27 and TRBJ1-1; D is unclear. The V end lost 5 bases, the J end lost 5 bases, and 12 bases lay between the germline ends. The CDR3 is 13 residues long. Germline assignment: CDR1 MNHEY and CDR2 SMNVEV (reference sequence).

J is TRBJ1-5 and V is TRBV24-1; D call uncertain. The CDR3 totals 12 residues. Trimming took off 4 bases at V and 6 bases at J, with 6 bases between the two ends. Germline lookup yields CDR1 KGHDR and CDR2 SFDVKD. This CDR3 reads CATSDRSQPQHF. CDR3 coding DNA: TGTGCCACCAGTGACCGTAGTCAGCCCCAGCATTTT.

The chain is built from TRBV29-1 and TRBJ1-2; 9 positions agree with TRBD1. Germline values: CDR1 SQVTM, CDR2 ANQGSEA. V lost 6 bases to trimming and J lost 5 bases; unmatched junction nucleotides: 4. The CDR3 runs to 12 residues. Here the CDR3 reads CSVLTGGYGYTF. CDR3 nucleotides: TGCAGCGTGTTGACAGGGGGATATGGCTACACCTTC.

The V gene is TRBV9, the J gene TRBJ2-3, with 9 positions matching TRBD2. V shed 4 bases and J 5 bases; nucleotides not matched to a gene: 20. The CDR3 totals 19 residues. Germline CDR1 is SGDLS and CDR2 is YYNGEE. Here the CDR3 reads CASSPRQSTGGGERDTQYF. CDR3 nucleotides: TGTGCCAGCAGCCCTCGACAGTCAACTGGCGGGGGGGAGAGAGATACGCAGTATTTT. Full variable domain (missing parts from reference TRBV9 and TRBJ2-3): DSGVTQTPKHLITATGQRVTLRCSPRSGDLSVYWYQQSLDQGLQFLIQYYNGEERAKGNILERFSAQQFPDLHSELNLSSLELGDSALYFCASSPRQSTGGGERDTQYFGPGTRLTVL.

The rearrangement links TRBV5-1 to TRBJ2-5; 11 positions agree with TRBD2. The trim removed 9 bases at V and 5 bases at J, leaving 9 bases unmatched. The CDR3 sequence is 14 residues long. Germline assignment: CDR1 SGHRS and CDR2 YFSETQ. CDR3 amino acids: CAISLAGAGETQYF. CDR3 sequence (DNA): TGCGCCATCTCACTAGCGGGGGCGGGGGAGACCCAGTACTTC.

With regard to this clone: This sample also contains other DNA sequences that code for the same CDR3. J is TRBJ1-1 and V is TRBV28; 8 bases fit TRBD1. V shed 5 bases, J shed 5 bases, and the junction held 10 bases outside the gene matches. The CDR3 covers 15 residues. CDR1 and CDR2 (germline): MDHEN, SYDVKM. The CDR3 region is CASSRDRGGKTEAFF. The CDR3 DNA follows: TGTGCCAGCAGTAGAGACAGGGGAGGGAAAACTGAAGCTTTCTTT.

The CDR3 loop reads CASSLDEDREETQYF. The CDR3, as DNA: TGTGCCAGCAGCTTAGATGAGGACAGGGAAGAGACCCAGTACTTC. The J gene is TRBJ2-5, the V gene TRBV7-8, with 8 positions matching TRBD1. Losses at the gene ends were 1 base for V and 3 bases for J; bases not matched to a gene: 4. CDR1 is SGHVS and CDR2 is FQNEAQ in the germline V gene. The CDR3 has 15 residues.

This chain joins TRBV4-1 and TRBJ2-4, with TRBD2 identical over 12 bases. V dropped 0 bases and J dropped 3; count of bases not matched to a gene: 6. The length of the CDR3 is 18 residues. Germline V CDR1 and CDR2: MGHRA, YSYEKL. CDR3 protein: CASSQDPSGGGNKNIQYF. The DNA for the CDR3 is TGCGCCAGCAGCCAAGACCCTAGCGGGGGGGGAAACAAAAACATTCAGTACTTC.

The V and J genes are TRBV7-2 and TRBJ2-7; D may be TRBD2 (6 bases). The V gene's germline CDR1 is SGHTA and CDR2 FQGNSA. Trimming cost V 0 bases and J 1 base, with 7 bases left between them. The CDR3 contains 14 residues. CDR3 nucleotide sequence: TGTGCCAGCAGCTTAGCGGCGGGGTCCTACGAGCAGTACTTC. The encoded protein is CASSLAAGSYEQYF.

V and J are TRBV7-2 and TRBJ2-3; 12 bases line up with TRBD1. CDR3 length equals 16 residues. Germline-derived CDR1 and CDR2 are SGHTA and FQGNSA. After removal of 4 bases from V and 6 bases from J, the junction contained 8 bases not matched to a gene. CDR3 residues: CASSYTGTGGADTQYF. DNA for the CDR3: TGTGCCAGCAGCTACACCGGGACAGGGGGCGCGGATACGCAGTATTTT.

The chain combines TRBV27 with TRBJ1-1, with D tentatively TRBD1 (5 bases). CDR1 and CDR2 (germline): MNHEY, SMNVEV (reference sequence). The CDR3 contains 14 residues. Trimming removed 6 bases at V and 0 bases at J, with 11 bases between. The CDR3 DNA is TGTGCCAGCAGCCCCGGGGGGGTGAACACTGAAGCTTTCTTT. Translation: CASSPGGVNTEAFF.

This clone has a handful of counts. The CDR3 coding sequence is TGTGCCACCAGCCTGGACAGGGGCTATGGCTACACCTTC. Translating gives CATSLDRGYGYTF. The genes are TRBV24-1 and TRBJ1-2; 9 bases line up with TRBD1. The germline gives CDR1 KGHDR, CDR2 SFDVKD. V lost 7 bases to trimming and J lost 4 bases; unmatched junction nucleotides: 3. The CDR3 sequence is 13 residues long.

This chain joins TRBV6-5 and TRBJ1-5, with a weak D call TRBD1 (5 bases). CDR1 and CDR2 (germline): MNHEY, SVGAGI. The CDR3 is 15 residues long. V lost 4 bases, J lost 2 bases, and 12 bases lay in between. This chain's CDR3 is CASSLLGQGNQPQHF. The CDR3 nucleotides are TGTGCCAGCAGTTTATTGGGGCAGGGCAATCAGCCCCAGCATTTT.

Written as DNA, the CDR3 is TGTGCCTGGGACAGGACACACTCTGGAAACACCATATATTTT. Encoded protein: CAWDRTHSGNTIYF. The gene calls are TRBV30 and TRBJ1-3, with D perhaps TRBD1 (6 bases). The germline V and J ends were trimmed by 5 bases and 0 bases, with 11 bases remaining between them. CDR1 is GTSNPN, CDR2 SVGIG, per germline (reference sequence). The CDR3 runs to 14 residues.

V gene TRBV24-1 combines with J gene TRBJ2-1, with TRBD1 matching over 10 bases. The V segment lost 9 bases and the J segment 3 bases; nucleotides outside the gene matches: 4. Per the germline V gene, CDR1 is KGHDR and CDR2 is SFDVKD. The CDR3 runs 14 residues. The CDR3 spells CATQGDRGYNEQFF. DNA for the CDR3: TGTGCCACCCAAGGGGACAGGGGCTACAATGAGCAGTTCTTC.

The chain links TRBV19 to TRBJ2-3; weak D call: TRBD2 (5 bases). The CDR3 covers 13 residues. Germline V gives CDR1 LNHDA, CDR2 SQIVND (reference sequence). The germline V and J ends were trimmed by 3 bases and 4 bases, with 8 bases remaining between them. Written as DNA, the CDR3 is TGTGCCAGTAGTATCCCTAGCTCAGATACGCAGTATTTT. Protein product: CASSIPSSDTQYF.

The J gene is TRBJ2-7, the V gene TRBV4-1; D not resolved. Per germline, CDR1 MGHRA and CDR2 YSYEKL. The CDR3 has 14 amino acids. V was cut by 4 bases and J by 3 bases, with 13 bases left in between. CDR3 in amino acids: CASSPSGAFYEQYF. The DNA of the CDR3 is TGCGCCAGCAGCCCCTCGGGTGCTTTCTACGAGCAGTACTTC.

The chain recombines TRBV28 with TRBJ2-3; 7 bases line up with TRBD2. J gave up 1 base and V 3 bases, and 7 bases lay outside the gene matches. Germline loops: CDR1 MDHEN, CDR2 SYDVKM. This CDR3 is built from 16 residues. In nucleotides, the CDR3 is TGTGCCAGCAGTTTCCCAAGGGCGGGGGGCACAGATACGCAGTATTTT. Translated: CASSFPRAGGTDTQYF. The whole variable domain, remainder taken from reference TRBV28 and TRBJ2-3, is DVKVTQSSRYLVKRTGEKVFLECVQDMDHENMFWYRQDPGLGLRLIYFSYDVKMKEKGDIPEGYSVSREKKERFSLILESASTNQTSMYLCASSFPRAGGTDTQYFGPGTRLTVL.

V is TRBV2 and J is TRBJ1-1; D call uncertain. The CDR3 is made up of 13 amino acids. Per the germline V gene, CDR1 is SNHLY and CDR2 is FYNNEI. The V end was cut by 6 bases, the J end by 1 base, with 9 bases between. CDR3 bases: TGTGCCAGCAGGGCCGATTCGAACACTGAAGCTTTCTTT. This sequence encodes CASRADSNTEAFF.